Listed here are 26 T cell receptor beta chains from one sample, sequenced in a study of blood T cell repertoires in COVID-19. Using immunoSEQ multiplex PCR, the repertoire was profiled, and TCRdb retains in-frame clones only, with some absent. The sample records 300,000 to 450,000 clones, approximately 81% being singletons. Input material: peripheral blood. Source of these receptors: a woman aged 18-29 years with acute or convalescent COVID-19.

In its sample, this clone was seen once. The chain combines TRBV7-2 with TRBJ2-3, with 9 bases that match TRBD1. From germline, CDR1 is SGHTA and CDR2 FQGNSA. This CDR3 has 16 residues. V lost 5 bases and J lost 3; bases outside the gene matches: 9. The CDR3 sequence is CASSKTGGVGTDTQYF. The DNA of the CDR3 is TGTGCCAGCAGCAAAACAGGGGGCGTCGGGACAGATACGCAGTATTTT.

The CDR3 DNA reads as TGTGCCAGTACCCCCCGGGGCAGGGGAAACTATGGCTACACCTTC. The encoded protein is CASTPRGRGNYGYTF. V is TRBV19 and J is TRBJ1-2, with D perhaps TRBD1 (6 bases). Germline-derived CDR1 and CDR2 are LNHDA and SQIVND (reference sequence). This CDR3 has 15 amino acids. The germline V and J ends were trimmed by 7 bases and 2 bases, with 17 bases remaining between them.

The chain uses TRBV6-5 and TRBJ1-5, with unresolved D. This CDR3 region has 14 residues. Between the trimmed V and J ends, which lost 5 bases and 2 bases, there was a span of 10 bases. Germline V gene data show CDR1 as MNHEY and CDR2 as SVGAGI. The CDR3 sequence is CASSTLPGNQPQHF. Written as DNA, the CDR3 is TGTGCCAGCAGTACTTTGCCGGGCAATCAGCCCCAGCATTTT.

The chain links TRBV2 to TRBJ2-5; 8 bases line up with TRBD2. From germline, CDR1 is SNHLY and CDR2 FYNNEI. V was clipped by 4 bases and J by 5 bases; unmatched bases: 33. This CDR3 is built from 23 residues. CDR3 sequence reads: CASSGAWGPFGAGKRGWCETQYF. CDR3 coding DNA: TGTGCCAGCAGTGGGGCGTGGGGCCCTTTTGGTGCGGGGAAGCGGGGGTGGTGTGAGACCCAGTACTTC.

V is TRBV15 and J is TRBJ2-3; tentative D call: TRBD1 (5 bases). From germline, CDR1 is LNHNV and CDR2 YYDKDF (reference sequence). V dropped 0 bases and J dropped 5 bases, with 18 bases sitting between them. The CDR3 has 17 residues. The CDR3, as DNA: TGTGCCACCAGCAGAGATCTTCACGCGGCAGGGCGAGATACGCAGTATTTT. As protein: CATSRDLHAAGRDTQYF.

This chain links TRBV28 with TRBJ1-5; tentative D call: TRBD1 (6 bases). Per the germline V gene, CDR1 is MDHEN and CDR2 is SYDVKM. The CDR3 runs to 15 residues. V was cut by 2 bases and J by 3 bases, with 11 bases left in between. The CDR3 reads CASSLEAGVNQPQHF. The DNA of the CDR3 is TGTGCCAGCAGTTTAGAGGCAGGGGTCAATCAGCCCCAGCATTTT.

CDR3: CASSFRAFYNSPLHF. In nucleotides, the CDR3 is TGTGCCAGCAGCTTCAGGGCCTTCTATAATTCACCCCTCCACTTT. The rearrangement uses TRBV11-2 and TRBJ1-6, with a tentative D call TRBD1 (5 bases). This CDR3 spans 15 amino acids. The germline CDR1 and CDR2 sequences are SGHAT and FQNNGV. V was cut by 3 bases and J by 3 bases, with 9 bases left in between. The full variable domain, rest sourced from reference TRBV11-2 and TRBJ1-6, is EAGVAQSPRYKIIEKRQSVAFWCNPISGHATLYWYQQILGQGPKLLIQFQNNGVVDDSQLPKDRFSAERLKGVDSTLKIQPAKLEDSAVYLCASSFRAFYNSPLHFGNGTRLTVT.

This clone occurred a few times. The V gene is TRBV1, the J gene TRBJ1-6; the DNA was not used to check the table's D call, TRBD1. TRBV1 is annotated as a pseudogene. CDR3 length: 17 residues. The CDR3 coding sequence is TGCACCAGCAGCCACATTTCCAGCAGGGGGCTTGTTTCACCCCTCCACTTT. Translation gives CTSSHISSRGLVSPLHF.

This clone appeared once. The chain couples TRBV6-5 to TRBJ2-3, with unresolved D. CDR3 size: 12 residues. The germline gives CDR1 MNHEY, CDR2 SVGAGI. V was shortened by 7 bases and J by 4 bases, with 9 bases between the two germline ends. CDR3 loop: CASNQVPDTQYF. The CDR3 region has the DNA TGTGCCAGCAACCAGGTGCCAGATACGCAGTATTTT.

This clone has a handful of counts. The rearrangement links TRBV19 to TRBJ1-1; D gene unclear. V shed 3 bases and J shed 1 base, with 6 bases lying between them. CDR3 length: 13 amino acids. Per germline, CDR1 LNHDA and CDR2 SQIVND (reference sequence). The CDR3 DNA follows: TGTGCCAGTAGTATCAATAGGAACACTGAAGCTTTCTTT. It yields the protein CASSINRNTEAFF.

This clone was found once. The genes are TRBV28 and TRBJ2-3, with TRBD2 identical over 14 bases. The CDR3 sequence is 20 residues long. Unmatched junction bases numbered 15, after V lost 5 bases and J lost 2 bases. Germline CDR1 is MDHEN and CDR2 is SYDVKM. Written as DNA, the CDR3 is TGTGCCAGCAGTAGGAAGGGACAGCCGGGACTAGCGGGGGTCACAGATACGCAGTATTTT. Residues: CASSRKGQPGLAGVTDTQYF.

The chain carries TRBV2 and TRBJ2-2; D gene uncertain. The ends were cut back, 4 bases at V and 6 bases at J, with 6 bases in the middle. Germline V lookup: CDR1 SNHLY, CDR2 FYNNEI. CDR3 size: 12 residues. The CDR3 here is CASSVRSGELFF. The CDR3 bases are TGTGCCAGCAGTGTTCGGTCCGGGGAGCTGTTTTTT.

CDR3 coding DNA: TGTGCCAGCACCGACAGGGGAGGGGTAGACACTGAAGCTTTCTTT. Translating gives CASTDRGGVDTEAFF. This chain joins TRBV25-1 and TRBJ1-1, with TRBD1 matching 8 bases. Per the germline V gene, CDR1 is MGHDK and CDR2 is SYGVNS. CDR3 length equals 15 residues. V shed 7 bases, J shed 3 bases, and the junction held 10 bases outside the gene matches.

V is TRBV5-1 and J is TRBJ2-1, with 7 positions matching TRBD2. V lost 4 bases and J lost 8; bases outside the gene matches: 18. The CDR3 totals 17 residues. The germline V gene has CDR1 SGHRS and CDR2 YFSETQ. CDR3 nucleotide sequence: TGCGCCAGCAGCCGTAGTTTCGGGGACTATGTACCTGATGAGCAGTTCTTC. Its protein product is CASSRSFGDYVPDEQFF.

V gene TRBV27 combines with J gene TRBJ2-1; 9 bases line up with TRBD2. V lost 6 bases to trimming and J lost 3 bases; unmatched junction nucleotides: 0. Germline values: CDR1 MNHEY, CDR2 SMNVEV (reference sequence). The CDR3 length is 13 residues. The CDR3 nucleotides are TGTGCCAGCAGACTAGCGGGCTACAATGAGCAGTTCTTC. Encoded protein: CASRLAGYNEQFF.

The chain combines TRBV4-1 with TRBJ1-5; 12 nucleotides line up with TRBD1. Germline V CDR1 and CDR2: MGHRA, YSYEKL. The CDR3 sequence is 19 residues long. V lost 1 base, J lost 2 bases, and 9 bases stayed unmatched. The CDR3 nucleotides are TGCGCCAGCAGCCAAGCACCGGGACAGGGGGCTTCTGGCAATCAGCCCCAGCATTTT. It yields the protein CASSQAPGQGASGNQPQHF.

The J gene is TRBJ2-3, the V gene TRBV9; 15 bases map to TRBD2. Germline V CDR1 and CDR2: SGDLS, YYNGEE. Trimming at V came to 2 bases and at J to 5 bases, leaving 0 bases not matched to a gene. The CDR3 extends over 15 amino acids. CDR3 loop: CASSVGLAGGDTQYF. Written as DNA, the CDR3 is TGTGCCAGCAGCGTGGGACTAGCGGGAGGAGATACGCAGTATTTT.

This clone occurred once. Other DNA variants within this sample encode the same CDR3. The V and J genes are TRBV5-6 and TRBJ2-7, with 8 bases identical to TRBD1. This CDR3 is built from 13 residues. Trimming cost V 5 bases and J 1 base; bases outside gene matches: 2. Germline CDR1 reads SGHDT; CDR2 reads YYEEEE. CDR3 sequence: CASSWTGSYEQYF. The CDR3 DNA reads as TGTGCCAGCAGTTGGACAGGGTCCTACGAGCAGTACTTC.

The CDR3 protein is CASSLHAGSEQYF. DNA for the CDR3: TGTGCCAGCAGCTTACATGCCGGGAGCGAGCAGTACTTC. V gene TRBV5-4 combines with J gene TRBJ2-7; a weak D match, TRBD2 (6 bases). From germline, CDR1 is SGHNT and CDR2 YYREEE (reference sequence). V was clipped by 2 bases and J by 6 bases, with 12 bases between them. This CDR3 comprises 13 residues.

The rearrangement joins TRBV5-8 to TRBJ1-1; tentative D call: TRBD1 (6 bases). CDR3 length: 14 residues. Trimming took 4 bases from V and 2 from J, leaving 12 bases between them. Germline lookup yields CDR1 SGHTS and CDR2 YDEGEE. CDR3 region: CASSPTDSNTEAFF. The CDR3 DNA follows: TGTGCCAGCAGCCCTACGGACAGCAACACTGAAGCTTTCTTT.

This chain uses TRBV6-5 with TRBJ1-2, with D possibly TRBD1 on 6 matching bases. V lost 7 bases and J 2 bases, leaving 11 bases between the germline ends. The V gene's germline CDR1 is MNHEY and CDR2 SVGAGI. The CDR3 runs to 13 residues. CDR3 protein: CASNRGANYGYTF. CDR3 in DNA: TGTGCCAGCAACCGGGGGGCCAACTATGGCTACACCTTC.

CDR3 sequence: CASSPTGRNTEAFF. The CDR3 DNA sequence: TGTGCCAGCAGCCCGACAGGACGGAACACTGAAGCTTTCTTT. The V gene is TRBV5-4, the J gene TRBJ1-1, with a weak D call TRBD1 (6 bases). The germline CDR1 and CDR2 sequences are SGHNT and YYREEE (reference sequence). Between the trimmed V and J ends, which lost 4 bases and 1 base, there was a span of 11 bases. This CDR3 comprises 14 residues.

This chain uses TRBV5-5 with TRBJ1-1, with 7 bases that match TRBD1. Germline V gene data show CDR1 as SGHKS and CDR2 as YYEKEE (reference sequence). CDR3 length: 14 residues. After removal of 5 bases from V and 2 bases from J, the junction contained 6 bases not matched to a gene. The CDR3 here is CASSSTGANTEAFF. The CDR3 DNA follows: TGTGCCAGCAGTTCCACAGGGGCTAACACTGAAGCTTTCTTT.

The chain combines TRBV12-3 or TRBV12-4 with TRBJ2-7; TRBD2 might be the D (5 bases). The ends were cut back, 8 bases at V and 3 bases at J, with 11 bases in the middle. The length of the CDR3 is 12 residues. The CDR3 DNA reads as TGTGCCAGCTGCCTCGGAGGCTACGAGCAGTACTTC. The encoded protein is CASCLGGYEQYF.

The chain carries TRBV28 and TRBJ1-4; D is uncertain. Germline V gene sequence: CDR1 MDHEN, CDR2 SYDVKM. There are 13 residues in the CDR3. Trimming took off 4 bases at V and 6 bases at J, with 9 bases between the two ends. The CDR3: CASSSGQDEKLFF. In DNA, the CDR3 is TGTGCCAGCAGTTCTGGGCAGGATGAAAAACTGTTTTTT.

This clone has just a few counts. The J gene is TRBJ1-2, the V gene TRBV6-5; no clear D gene. Trimming took off 10 bases at V and 3 bases at J, with 6 bases between the two ends. The CDR3 runs to 10 residues. From germline, CDR1 is MNHEY and CDR2 SVGAGI. In DNA form, the CDR3 reads TGTGCCACCCAGGACTATGGCTACACCTTC. This gives the protein CATQDYGYTF.